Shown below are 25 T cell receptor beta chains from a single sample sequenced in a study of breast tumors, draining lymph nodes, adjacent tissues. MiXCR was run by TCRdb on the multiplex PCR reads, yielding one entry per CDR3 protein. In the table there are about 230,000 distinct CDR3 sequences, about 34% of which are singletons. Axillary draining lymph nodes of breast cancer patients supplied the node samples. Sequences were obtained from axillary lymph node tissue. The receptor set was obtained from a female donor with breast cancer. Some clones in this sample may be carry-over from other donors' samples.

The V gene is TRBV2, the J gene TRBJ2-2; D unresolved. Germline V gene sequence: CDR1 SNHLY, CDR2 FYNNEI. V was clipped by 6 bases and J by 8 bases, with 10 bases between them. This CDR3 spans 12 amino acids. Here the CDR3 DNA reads TGTGCCAGCAGCTCGGTGGCAGGGGAGCTGTTTTTT. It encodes CASSSVAGELFF.

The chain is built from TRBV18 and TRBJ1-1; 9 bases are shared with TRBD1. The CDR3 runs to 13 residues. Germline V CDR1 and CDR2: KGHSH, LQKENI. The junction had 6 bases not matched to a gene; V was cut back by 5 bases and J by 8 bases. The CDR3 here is CASSAGTGREAFF. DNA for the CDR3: TGTGCCAGCTCAGCAGGGACAGGGCGAGAAGCTTTCTTT. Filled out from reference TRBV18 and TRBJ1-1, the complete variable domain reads NAGVMQNPRHLVRRRGQEARLRCSPMKGHSHVYWYRQLPEEGLKFMVYLQKENIIDESGMPKERFSAEFPKEGPSILRIQQVVRGDSAAYFCASSAGTGREAFFGQGTRLTVV.

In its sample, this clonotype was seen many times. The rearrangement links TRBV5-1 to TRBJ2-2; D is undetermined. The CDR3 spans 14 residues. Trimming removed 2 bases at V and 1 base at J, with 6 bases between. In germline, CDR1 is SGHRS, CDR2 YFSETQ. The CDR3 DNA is TGCGCCAGCAGCTTTAACAGGAACACCGGGGAGCTGTTTTTT. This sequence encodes CASSFNRNTGELFF.

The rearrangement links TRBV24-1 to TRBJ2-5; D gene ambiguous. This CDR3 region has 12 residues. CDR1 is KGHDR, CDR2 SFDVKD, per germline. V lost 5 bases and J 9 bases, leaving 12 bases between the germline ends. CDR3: CATSALGWAQYF. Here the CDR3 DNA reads TGTGCCACCAGTGCTTTAGGTTGGGCCCAGTACTTC.

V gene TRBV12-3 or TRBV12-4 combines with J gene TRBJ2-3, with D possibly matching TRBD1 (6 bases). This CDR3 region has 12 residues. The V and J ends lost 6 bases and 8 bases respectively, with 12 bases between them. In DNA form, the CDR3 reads TGTGCCAGCAGGGGGGCCCGGGTTACGCAGTATTTT. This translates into CASRGARVTQYF.

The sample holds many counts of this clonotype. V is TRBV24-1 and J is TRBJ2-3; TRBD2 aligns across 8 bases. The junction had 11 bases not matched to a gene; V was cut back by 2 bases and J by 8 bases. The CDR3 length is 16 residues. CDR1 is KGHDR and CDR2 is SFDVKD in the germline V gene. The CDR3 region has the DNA TGTGCCACCAGTGATTCCTTTACGGGAGGGCCTGGTACGCAGTATTTT. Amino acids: CATSDSFTGGPGTQYF.

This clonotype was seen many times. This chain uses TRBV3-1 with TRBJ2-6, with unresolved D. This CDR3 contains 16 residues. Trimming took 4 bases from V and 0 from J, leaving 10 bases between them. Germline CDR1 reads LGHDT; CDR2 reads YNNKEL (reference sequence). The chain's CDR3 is CASSRTAFSGANVLTF. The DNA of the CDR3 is TGTGCCAGCAGCCGCACAGCCTTCTCTGGGGCCAACGTCCTGACTTTC.

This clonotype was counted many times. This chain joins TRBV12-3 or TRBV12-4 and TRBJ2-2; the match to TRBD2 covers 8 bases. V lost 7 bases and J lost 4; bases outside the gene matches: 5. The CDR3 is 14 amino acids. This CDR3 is CASTNLAGTGELFF. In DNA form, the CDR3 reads TGTGCCAGCACCAACCTAGCGGGCACCGGGGAGCTGTTTTTT.

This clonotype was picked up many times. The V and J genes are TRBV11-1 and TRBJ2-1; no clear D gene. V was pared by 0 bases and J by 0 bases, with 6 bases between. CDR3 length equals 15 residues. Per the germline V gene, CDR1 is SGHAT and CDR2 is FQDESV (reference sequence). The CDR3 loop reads CASSLAYSSYNEQFF. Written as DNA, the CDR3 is TGTGCCAGCAGCTTAGCGTACAGCTCCTACAATGAGCAGTTCTTC. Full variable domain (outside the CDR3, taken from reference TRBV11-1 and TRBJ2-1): EAEVAQSPRYKITEKSQAVAFWCDPISGHATLYWYRQILGQGPELLVQFQDESVVDDSQLPKDRFSAERLKGVDSTLKIQPAELGDSAMYLCASSLAYSSYNEQFFGPGTRLTVL.

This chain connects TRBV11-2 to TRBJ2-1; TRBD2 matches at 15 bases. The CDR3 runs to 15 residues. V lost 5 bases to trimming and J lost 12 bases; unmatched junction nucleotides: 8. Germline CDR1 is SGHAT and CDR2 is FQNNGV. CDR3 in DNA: TGTGCCAGCAGCCCGTGGACTAGCGGGAGGGGTGCGCAGTTCTTC. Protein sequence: CASSPWTSGRGAQFF.

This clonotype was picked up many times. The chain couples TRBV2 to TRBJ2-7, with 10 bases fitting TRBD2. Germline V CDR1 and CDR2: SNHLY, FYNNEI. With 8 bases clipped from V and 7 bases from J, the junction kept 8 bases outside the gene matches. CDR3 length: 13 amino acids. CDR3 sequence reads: CASQGLASKEQYF. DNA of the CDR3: TGTGCCAGCCAGGGACTAGCGTCGAAAGAGCAGTACTTC.

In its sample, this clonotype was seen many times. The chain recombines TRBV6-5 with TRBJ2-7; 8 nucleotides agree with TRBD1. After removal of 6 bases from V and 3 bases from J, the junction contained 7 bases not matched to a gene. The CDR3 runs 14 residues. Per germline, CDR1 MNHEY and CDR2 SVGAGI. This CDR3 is CASRRPGQVYEQYF. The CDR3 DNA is TGTGCCAGCAGGCGCCCGGGACAGGTCTACGAGCAGTACTTC.

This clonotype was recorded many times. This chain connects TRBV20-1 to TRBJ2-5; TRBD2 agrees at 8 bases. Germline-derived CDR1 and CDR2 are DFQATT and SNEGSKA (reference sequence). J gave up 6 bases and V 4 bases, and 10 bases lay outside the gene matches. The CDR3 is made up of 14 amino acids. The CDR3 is CSAIYLAGRQTQYF. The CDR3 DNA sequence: TGCAGTGCTATCTACCTAGCGGGTCGGCAGACCCAGTACTTC.

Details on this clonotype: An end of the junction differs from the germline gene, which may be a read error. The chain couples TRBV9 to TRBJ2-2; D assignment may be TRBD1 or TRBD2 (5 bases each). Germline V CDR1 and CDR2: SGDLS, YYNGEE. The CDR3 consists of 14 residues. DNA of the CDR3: TGTGCCAGTGCGTTCAGGGCGAACACCGGGGAGCTGCTTTTT. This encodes CASAFRANTGELLF.

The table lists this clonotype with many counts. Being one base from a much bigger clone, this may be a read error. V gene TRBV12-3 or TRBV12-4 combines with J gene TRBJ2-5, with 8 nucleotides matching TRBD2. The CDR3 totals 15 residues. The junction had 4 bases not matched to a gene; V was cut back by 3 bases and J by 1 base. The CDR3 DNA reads TGTGCCAGCAGTTTCGCGGGGGGCATCCAAGAGACCCAGTACTTC. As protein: CASSFAGGIQETQYF.

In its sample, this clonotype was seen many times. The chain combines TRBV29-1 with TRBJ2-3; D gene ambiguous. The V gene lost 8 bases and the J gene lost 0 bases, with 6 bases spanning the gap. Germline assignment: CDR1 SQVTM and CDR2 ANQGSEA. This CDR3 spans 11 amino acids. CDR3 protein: CSIDSTDTQYF. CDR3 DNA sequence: TGCAGCATCGACAGCACAGATACGCAGTATTTT.

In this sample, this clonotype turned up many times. In nucleotides, the CDR3 is TGCGCCAGCAGTGATGGGACAGGGGGCAAAAATGAGCAGTTCTTC. Protein product: CASSDGTGGKNEQFF. The chain combines TRBV10-2 with TRBJ2-1, with TRBD1 identical over 12 bases. This CDR3 is built from 15 residues. V dropped 3 bases and J dropped 7; count of bases not matched to a gene: 4. Looked up from germline, CDR1 is WSHSY and CDR2 is SAAADI.

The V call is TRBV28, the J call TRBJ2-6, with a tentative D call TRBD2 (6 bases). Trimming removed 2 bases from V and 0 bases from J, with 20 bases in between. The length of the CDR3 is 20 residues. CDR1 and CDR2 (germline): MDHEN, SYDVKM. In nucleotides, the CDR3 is TGTGCCAGCAGTTTAAAAATCGGGGGAGGTTTAGGCTCTGGGGCCAACGTCCTGACTTTC. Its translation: CASSLKIGGGLGSGANVLTF.

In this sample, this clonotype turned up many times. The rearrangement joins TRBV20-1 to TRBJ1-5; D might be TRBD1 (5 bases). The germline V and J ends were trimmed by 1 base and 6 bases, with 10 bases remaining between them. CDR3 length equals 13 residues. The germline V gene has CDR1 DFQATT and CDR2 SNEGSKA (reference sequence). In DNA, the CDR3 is TGCAGTGCTAGAGTTCCAGGGCCTCAGCCCCAGCATTTT. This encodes CSARVPGPQPQHF.

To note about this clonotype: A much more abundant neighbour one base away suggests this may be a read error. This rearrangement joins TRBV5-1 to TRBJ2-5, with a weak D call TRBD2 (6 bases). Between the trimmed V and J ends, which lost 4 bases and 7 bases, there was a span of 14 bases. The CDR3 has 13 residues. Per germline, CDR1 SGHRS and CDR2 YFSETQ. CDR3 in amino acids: CASSPGRVGTQYF. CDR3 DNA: TGCGCCAGCAGCCCCGGGAGAGTAGGGACCCAGTACTTC.

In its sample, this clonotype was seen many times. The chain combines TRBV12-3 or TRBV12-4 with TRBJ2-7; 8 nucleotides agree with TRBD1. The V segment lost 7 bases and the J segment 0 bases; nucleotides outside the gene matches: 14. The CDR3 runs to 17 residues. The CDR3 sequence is CASTSFWTGRSSYEQYF. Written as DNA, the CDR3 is TGTGCCAGCACCTCATTCTGGACAGGGAGGAGCTCCTACGAGCAGTACTTC.

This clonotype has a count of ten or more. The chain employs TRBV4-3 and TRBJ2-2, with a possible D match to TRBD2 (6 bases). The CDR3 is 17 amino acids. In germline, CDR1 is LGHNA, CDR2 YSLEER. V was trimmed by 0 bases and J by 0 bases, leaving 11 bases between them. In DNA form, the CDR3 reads TGCGCCAGCAGCCAAGATGTGGCGGGATCGAACACCGGGGAGCTGTTTTTT. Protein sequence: CASSQDVAGSNTGELFF.

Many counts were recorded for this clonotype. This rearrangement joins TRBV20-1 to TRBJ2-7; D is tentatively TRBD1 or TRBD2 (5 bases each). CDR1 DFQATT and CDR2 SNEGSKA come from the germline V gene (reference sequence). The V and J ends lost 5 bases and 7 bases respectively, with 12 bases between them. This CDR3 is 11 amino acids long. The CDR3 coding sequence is TGCAGTGCTTTGGGACCTCGAGAGCAGTACTTC. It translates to CSALGPREQYF.

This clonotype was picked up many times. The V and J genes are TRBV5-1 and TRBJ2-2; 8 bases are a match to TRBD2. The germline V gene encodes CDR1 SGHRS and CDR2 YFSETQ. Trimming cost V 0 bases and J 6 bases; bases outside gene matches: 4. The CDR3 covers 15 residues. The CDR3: CASSLAGGAAGELFF. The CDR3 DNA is TGCGCCAGCAGCTTGGCCGGGGGGGCGGCCGGGGAGCTGTTTTTT.

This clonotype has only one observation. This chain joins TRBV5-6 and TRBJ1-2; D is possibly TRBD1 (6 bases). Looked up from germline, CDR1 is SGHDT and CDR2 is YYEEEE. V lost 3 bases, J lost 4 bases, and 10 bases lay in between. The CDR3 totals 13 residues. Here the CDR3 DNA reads TGTGCCAGCAGCTATAACAGGGCCTATGGCTACACCTTC. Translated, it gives CASSYNRAYGYTF.